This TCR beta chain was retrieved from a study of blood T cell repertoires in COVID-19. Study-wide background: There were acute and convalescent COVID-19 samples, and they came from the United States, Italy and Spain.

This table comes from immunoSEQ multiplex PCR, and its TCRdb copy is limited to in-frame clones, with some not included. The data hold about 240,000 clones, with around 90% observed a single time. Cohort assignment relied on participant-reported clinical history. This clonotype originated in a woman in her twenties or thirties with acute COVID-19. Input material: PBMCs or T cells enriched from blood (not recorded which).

This CDR3 reads CATSRPGGAEAFF. In nucleotides, the CDR3 is TGTGCCACCAGCAGACCAGGGGGCGCAGAAGCTTTCTTT. The chain combines TRBV15 with TRBJ1-1; 8 bases map to TRBD1. The CDR3 has 13 residues. Germline trimming cut 2 bases from V and 8 bases from J; bases unmatched to any gene: 4. The germline V gene encodes CDR1 LNHNV and CDR2 YYDKDF (reference sequence).